The 8 T cell receptor beta chains in this list originate from one sample, sequenced in a study of long-term antiretroviral therapy in people with HIV. Sequencing relied on immunoSEQ assay v3.0, run at survey level. Only in-frame clones appear in the TCRdb table, and some are missing; sequencing was by immunoSEQ multiplex PCR. This table holds about 20,000 clones, more than 80% found once. Sample: unsorted PBMCs, taken 0.2 years after starting antiretroviral therapy. These receptors were taken from a woman aged 35 to 49 with HIV.

The chain uses TRBV5-4 and TRBJ1-1, with TRBD1 identical over 9 bases. The germline CDR1 and CDR2 sequences are SGHNT and YYREEE (reference sequence). V was clipped by 4 bases and J by 3 bases; unmatched bases: 4. The CDR3 consists of 14 residues. Written as DNA, the CDR3 is TGTGCCAGCAGCCCCCGGACAGGGGACACTGAAGCTTTCTTT. This sequence encodes CASSPRTGDTEAFF.

The chain joins TRBV27 to TRBJ1-6; D unclear. The CDR3 length is 17 residues. The V and J ends lost 2 bases and 0 bases respectively, with 11 bases between them. CDR1 MNHEY and CDR2 SMNVEV come from the germline V gene (reference sequence). The CDR3 DNA is TGTGCCAGCAGTTTAGTCCTCAGGAGCTCCTATAATTCACCCCTCCACTTT. Residues: CASSLVLRSSYNSPLHF.

The rearrangement joins TRBV2 to TRBJ1-6; D call uncertain. CDR1 is SNHLY and CDR2 is FYNNEI in the germline V gene. The CDR3 sequence is 13 residues long. The ends were cut back, 3 bases at V and 8 bases at J, with 8 bases in the middle. The CDR3 nucleotides are TGTGCCAGCAGTGACGAGACACATTCACCCCTCCACTTT. It encodes CASSDETHSPLHF.

The CDR3 loop reads CASSPGDYNEQFF. DNA of the CDR3: TGTGCCAGCAGTCCGGGGGACTACAATGAGCAGTTCTTC. This chain uses TRBV11-3 with TRBJ2-1; TRBD2 is a possible D gene (6 bases). Germline CDR1 reads SGHNT; CDR2 reads YENEEA. Trimming shortened V by 6 bases and J by 3 bases, and 9 bases separated the two germline ends. This CDR3 region has 13 residues.

This clone has more than one count but fewer than ten. The chain links TRBV5-1 to TRBJ2-7; D is unresolved. V lost 1 base to trimming and J lost 4 bases, with 6 bases between them. Germline CDR1 and CDR2: SGHRS and YFSETQ. CDR3 length equals 12 residues. The CDR3 loop reads CASSLLGYEQYF. In DNA form, the CDR3 reads TGCGCCAGCAGCTTGCTGGGGTACGAGCAGTACTTC.

The chain is built from TRBV6-5 and TRBJ2-7; D remains unclear. This CDR3 is 14 amino acids long. Germline V CDR1 and CDR2: MNHEY, SVGAGI. V was shortened by 5 bases and J by 2 bases, with 13 bases between the two germline ends. The CDR3 reads CASSRSSSAYEQYF. CDR3 bases: TGTGCCAGCAGTAGGAGCTCATCGGCCTACGAGCAGTACTTC.

The chain links TRBV9 to TRBJ2-7; 9 bases map to TRBD2. V was clipped by 0 bases and J by 3 bases; unmatched bases: 7. This CDR3 is built from 16 residues. Germline CDR1 is SGDLS and CDR2 is YYNGEE. CDR3 region: CASSVAAGGYYYEQYF. CDR3 nucleotide sequence: TGTGCCAGCAGCGTAGCCGCGGGAGGGTATTACTACGAGCAGTACTTC.

The chain recombines TRBV29-1 with TRBJ1-1; D unclear. V was shortened by 7 bases and J by 8 bases, with 11 bases between the two germline ends. CDR3 length: 10 residues. Germline CDR1 SQVTM, CDR2 ANQGSEA. Here the CDR3 DNA reads TGCAGCGACTCGGGGAGGGAAGCTTTCTTT. Translating gives CSDSGREAFF. The full variable domain, rest sourced from reference TRBV29-1 and TRBJ1-1, is SAVISQKPSRDICQRGTSLTIQCQVDSQVTMMFWYRQQPGQSLTLIATANQGSEATYESGFVIDKFPISRPNLTFSTLTVSNMSPEDSSIYLCSDSGREAFFGQGTRLTVV.